The 21 T cell receptor beta chains below were found in one sample sequenced in a study of T-cell reconstitution after alpha-beta-depleted transplantation in children. TCRbeta library construction was performed incorporating unique molecular identifiers. TCRdb reprocessed the PCR reads with MiXCR, giving one entry per CDR3 protein. Of approximately 170,000 distinct CDR3 sequences listed, around 10% were seen once; the top ten hold under 15%. The specimen was PBMCs, collected before TCRalphabeta/CD19-depleted stem cell transplant. Receptors originate from a boy between 2 and 10 years old with acute myeloid leukemia, due to receive a stem cell transplant.

This clonotype was observed at least ten times. The chain recombines TRBV10-3 with TRBJ1-2; D gene uncertain. The length of the CDR3 is 13 residues. The germline V gene has CDR1 ENHRY and CDR2 SYGVKD. V was trimmed by 0 bases and J by 8 bases, leaving 10 bases between them. CDR3 in amino acids: CAISESRGGGYTF. In DNA, the CDR3 is TGTGCCATCAGTGAGTCACGGGGAGGCGGCTACACCTTC.

This clonotype has ten or more counts. The chain joins TRBV7-3 to TRBJ1-1; the D gene is possibly TRBD1 (6 bases). CDR3 length: 13 amino acids. V shed 5 bases and J shed 3 bases, with 10 bases lying between them. Germline V lookup: CDR1 SGHTA, CDR2 FQGTGA. In DNA, the CDR3 is TGTGCCAGCAGCCTACGGACAGACACTGAAGCTTTCTTT. Translating it yields CASSLRTDTEAFF.

This clonotype came up many times. The rearrangement uses TRBV7-2 and TRBJ2-7; maybe TRBD1 (5 bases). The length of the CDR3 is 12 residues. V was clipped by 5 bases and J by 4 bases, with 9 bases between them. The germline V gene encodes CDR1 SGHTA and CDR2 FQGNSA. The CDR3 loop reads CASSPPGYEQYF. In nucleotides, the CDR3 is TGTGCCAGCAGCCCCCCAGGGTACGAGCAGTACTTC.

This clonotype was recorded at least ten times. This chain uses TRBV11-2 with TRBJ2-3, with 8 bases that match TRBD2. The trim removed 4 bases at V and 4 bases at J, leaving 7 bases unmatched. Germline CDR1 is SGHAT and CDR2 is FQNNGV. The CDR3 spans 15 residues. CDR3: CASSSWTSWADTQYF. The DNA of the CDR3 is TGTGCCAGCAGCTCTTGGACTAGCTGGGCAGATACGCAGTATTTT.

This clonotype occurred many times. The chain joins TRBV20-1 to TRBJ2-5; 7 bases align to TRBD2. Germline V gives CDR1 DFQATT, CDR2 SNEGSKA (reference sequence). The CDR3 consists of 16 residues. V lost 6 bases and J lost 2; bases outside the gene matches: 15. CDR3 DNA: TGCAGTGCGACACCTCTTTCAGCGGGGAGACAAGAGACCCAGTACTTC. It encodes CSATPLSAGRQETQYF.

This clonotype has ten or more counts. This chain links TRBV4-2 with TRBJ2-2; no reliable D call. Deletions cut 1 base from V and 1 base from J, with 7 bases between. From germline, CDR1 is LGHNA and CDR2 YNFKEQ. CDR3 length equals 15 residues. CDR3 region: CASSQVTVNTGELFF. DNA of the CDR3: TGTGCCAGCAGCCAAGTAACCGTGAACACCGGGGAGCTGTTTTTT.

This clonotype was counted ten times or more. J is TRBJ1-6 and V is TRBV28; D is undetermined. Germline CDR1 is MDHEN and CDR2 is SYDVKM. The CDR3 is made up of 16 amino acids. V lost 5 bases, J lost 0 bases, and 11 bases lay in between. The CDR3 nucleotides read TGTGCCAGCAGTCCAATCCTGAGCTCCTATAATTCACCCCTCCACTTT. Translated: CASSPILSSYNSPLHF.

In its sample, this clonotype was seen many times. The chain has TRBV29-1 and TRBJ1-1, with D possibly being TRBD1 (5 bases). Germline loops: CDR1 SQVTM, CDR2 ANQGSEA. V lost 6 bases, J lost 2 bases, and 22 bases lay in between. The CDR3 consists of 16 residues. The CDR3 DNA reads as TGCAGCGTGGCCACCGGGACGTATTCAATAAACACTGAAGCTTTCTTT. As protein: CSVATGTYSINTEAFF.

The chain combines TRBV11-2 with TRBJ1-1; perhaps TRBD1 as D (5 bases). V dropped 1 base and J dropped 0 bases, with 15 bases sitting between them. The CDR3 sequence is 17 residues long. Germline lookup yields CDR1 SGHAT and CDR2 FQNNGV. This CDR3 is CASSLGVWRQLNTEAFF. The DNA for the CDR3 is TGTGCCAGCAGCTTAGGGGTTTGGAGACAGCTGAACACTGAAGCTTTCTTT.

This clonotype was found many times. The chain carries TRBV4-1 and TRBJ2-2; 10 bases align to TRBD1. After removal of 1 base from V and 4 bases from J, the junction contained 3 bases not matched to a gene. CDR1 and CDR2 (germline): MGHRA, YSYEKL. The CDR3 length is 16 residues. In DNA form, the CDR3 reads TGCGCCAGCAGCCAAGGGGACAGGGGTCCCACCGGGGAGCTGTTTTTT. This gives the protein CASSQGDRGPTGELFF.

This clonotype was detected ten times or more. The rearrangement joins TRBV7-6 to TRBJ2-5, with 8 bases fitting TRBD2. V was clipped by 8 bases and J by 4 bases; unmatched bases: 12. The CDR3 consists of 15 residues. CDR1 is SGHVS and CDR2 is FNYEAQ in the germline V gene. The chain's CDR3 is CASGSRGLEAETQYF. The CDR3 DNA is TGTGCCAGCGGATCCCGGGGACTAGAGGCAGAGACCCAGTACTTC.

In this sample, this clonotype turned up many times. This chain links TRBV27 with TRBJ2-2; D might be TRBD2 (6 bases). The CDR3 is made up of 13 amino acids. V was cut by 4 bases and J by 7 bases, with 10 bases left in between. Germline V gives CDR1 MNHEY, CDR2 SMNVEV (reference sequence). This chain's CDR3 is CASSSGGYGELFF. The CDR3 nucleotides are TGTGCCAGCAGTTCCGGGGGTTACGGGGAGCTGTTTTTT.

This clonotype was found many times. V usage is TRBV5-6 and J usage is TRBJ2-3, with D tentatively TRBD2 (6 bases). Trimming removed 4 bases from V and 4 bases from J, with 16 bases in between. CDR1 and CDR2 from the germline V gene are SGHDT and YYEEEE. The CDR3 sequence is 15 residues long. The CDR3 reads CASSPYGSSPDTQYF. Written as DNA, the CDR3 is TGTGCCAGCAGCCCCTACGGGAGTAGTCCAGATACGCAGTATTTT.

The rearrangement joins TRBV12-3 or TRBV12-4 to TRBJ1-3, with D perhaps matching TRBD1 (5 bases). V gave up 8 bases and J gave up 0 bases, with 8 bases separating them. The CDR3 sequence is 13 residues long. The DNA of the CDR3 is TGTGCCAGCCGGGGGGACTCTGGAAACACCATATATTTT. It yields the protein CASRGDSGNTIYF.

This clonotype was recorded at least ten times. The rearrangement links TRBV12-5 to TRBJ1-1, with unresolved D. CDR1 LGHNT and CDR2 FRNRAP come from the germline V gene. The CDR3 is made up of 12 amino acids. Trimming removed 0 bases from V and 8 bases from J, with 7 bases in between. This chain's CDR3 is CASGLVRREAFF. CDR3 DNA sequence: TGTGCTAGTGGTTTGGTACGCAGAGAAGCTTTCTTT.

In this sample, this clonotype turned up many times. The chain uses TRBV4-1 and TRBJ1-2; the match to TRBD1 covers 8 bases. Per germline, CDR1 MGHRA and CDR2 YSYEKL. The length of the CDR3 is 17 residues. With V trimmed by 0 bases and J by 8 bases, 14 bases remained unmatched. CDR3 DNA: TGCGCCAGCAGCCAAGATGCCCCCTTCCCCAGGGGGCGCGGCTACACCTTC. Amino acid sequence: CASSQDAPFPRGRGYTF.

In this sample, this clonotype turned up many times. The chain recombines TRBV12-3 or TRBV12-4 with TRBJ2-2, with D hard to call. This CDR3 is built from 15 residues. The germline V and J ends were trimmed by 5 bases and 3 bases, with 13 bases remaining between them. CDR3 residues: CASSPTVAHTGELFF. In DNA, the CDR3 is TGTGCCAGCAGTCCAACGGTGGCGCACACCGGGGAGCTGTTTTTT.

This clonotype was seen ten or more times. V gene TRBV5-1 combines with J gene TRBJ2-1; 7 bases match TRBD1. The length of the CDR3 is 15 residues. The germline V gene encodes CDR1 SGHRS and CDR2 YFSETQ. Trimming cost V 4 bases and J 4 bases; bases outside gene matches: 8. The chain's CDR3 is CASSPGTALYNEQFF. CDR3 sequence (DNA): TGCGCCAGCAGCCCCGGGACAGCCTTATACAATGAGCAGTTCTTC.

Ten or more counts support this clonotype. The V and J genes are TRBV4-1 and TRBJ1-4, with 7 positions matching TRBD1. V was clipped by 3 bases and J by 2 bases; unmatched bases: 0. The CDR3 is 14 residues long. Germline CDR1 MGHRA, CDR2 YSYEKL. In DNA, the CDR3 is TGCGCCAGCAGCCAGACAGGGACTAATGAAAAACTGTTTTTT. Amino acid sequence: CASSQTGTNEKLFF.

This clonotype was seen many times. V is TRBV7-2 and J is TRBJ2-1; no firm D call. Germline CDR1 is SGHTA and CDR2 is FQGNSA. Trimming took off 4 bases at V and 3 bases at J, with 13 bases between the two ends. The CDR3 contains 15 residues. CDR3 nucleotide sequence: TGTGCCAGCAGCTCGCCAGGCTGGCTCTACAATGAGCAGTTCTTC. Translation gives CASSSPGWLYNEQFF.

The chain couples TRBV30 to TRBJ2-7; 7 bases agree with TRBD1. This CDR3 comprises 12 residues. In germline, CDR1 is GTSNPN, CDR2 SVGIG (reference sequence). Here the CDR3 DNA reads TGTGCATCGAAACAGGGGAACTACGAGCAGTACTTC. It yields the protein CASKQGNYEQYF.